The 2 T cell receptor beta chains given below trace back to one sample, sequenced in a study of T cells expressing NK-cell markers (dated by TCRdb to 2019 to 2021). The library was built by means of 5' RACE. Sequenced on an Illumina HiSeq 2000. Following TCRdb reprocessing, every CDR3 protein sequence forms one entry, and DNA is not provided. This sample's records show 400,000 to 550,000 distinct CDR3 sequences. The top ten clonotypes cover 7.3% of the sample. The sequenced sample was blood T cells: a sorted CD56 or NKG2C T cell subset, CD4+ or CD8+ T cells, or bulk PBMC T cells (not recorded which). The source is a woman aged 18 to 69 in good health.

The V and J genes are TRBV12-3 or TRBV12-4 and TRBJ2-5; TCRdb returns TRBD1, unconfirmable since there is no DNA. The CDR3 runs 16 residues. The CDR3 region is CASSSPPGQWEETQYF.

The chain joins TRBV20-1 to TRBJ2-5; TCRdb names TRBD2, which stays unverified in the absence of DNA. The CDR3 consists of 14 residues. Germline CDR1 is DFQATT and CDR2 is SNEGSKA (reference sequence). The chain's CDR3 is CSAVAGRRQETQYF.